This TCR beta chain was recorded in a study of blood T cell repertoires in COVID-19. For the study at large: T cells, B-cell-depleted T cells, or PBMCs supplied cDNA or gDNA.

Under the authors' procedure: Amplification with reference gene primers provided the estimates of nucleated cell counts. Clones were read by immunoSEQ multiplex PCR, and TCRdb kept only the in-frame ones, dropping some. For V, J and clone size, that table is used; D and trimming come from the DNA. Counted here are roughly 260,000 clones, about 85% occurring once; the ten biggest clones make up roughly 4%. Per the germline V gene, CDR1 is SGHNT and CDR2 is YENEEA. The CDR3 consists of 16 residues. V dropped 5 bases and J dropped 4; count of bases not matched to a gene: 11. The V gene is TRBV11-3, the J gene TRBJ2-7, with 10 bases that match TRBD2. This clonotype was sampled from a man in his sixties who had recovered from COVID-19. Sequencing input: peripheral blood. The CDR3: CASSPSGGGRPYEQYF. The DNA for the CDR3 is TGTGCCAGCAGCCCTAGCGGGGGAGGACGACCTTACGAGCAGTACTTC.